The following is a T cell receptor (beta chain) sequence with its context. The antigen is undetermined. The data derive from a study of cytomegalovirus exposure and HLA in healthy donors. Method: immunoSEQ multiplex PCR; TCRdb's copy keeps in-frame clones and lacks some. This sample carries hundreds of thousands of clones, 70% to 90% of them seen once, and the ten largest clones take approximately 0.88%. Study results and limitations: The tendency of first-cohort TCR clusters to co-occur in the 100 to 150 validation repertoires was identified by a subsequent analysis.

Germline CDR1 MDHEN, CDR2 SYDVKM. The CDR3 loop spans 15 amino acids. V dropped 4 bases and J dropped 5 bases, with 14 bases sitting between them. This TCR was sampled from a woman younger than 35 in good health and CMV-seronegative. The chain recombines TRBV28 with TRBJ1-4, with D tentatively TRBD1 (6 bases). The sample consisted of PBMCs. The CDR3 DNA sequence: TGTGCCAGCAGTTCTCACAGGGCAGGGAATGAAAAACTGTTTTTT. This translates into CASSSHRAGNEKLFF.